This T cell receptor (beta chain) originates from a study of shared clonotypes between healthy human individuals. Study-wide context: For every donor, three CD4 naive, three CD4 memory, two CD8 naive and one CD8 memory plates were used.

How the authors handled the data: Filtering differed, since immunoSEQ gave only junction sequences and no quality scores. Only in-frame clones appear in the TCRdb table, and some are missing; sequencing was by immunoSEQ multiplex PCR. The V and J calls and clone size are taken from that table; D and trimming were inferred from the DNA. The sample holds roughly 1,100,000 clones, approximately 76% seen once. The CDR3 extends over 13 amino acids. The trim removed 4 bases at V and 5 bases at J, leaving 4 bases unmatched. Germline V gene lookup returns CDR1 SGHRS and CDR2 YFSETQ. The sequence was obtained from a man between 18 and 35 years old in good health. The chain combines TRBV5-1 with TRBJ2-3; 7 nucleotides agree with TRBD1. Sequenced input: memory CD4+ T cells sorted from blood. Subset of the sample: CD45RA-negative fraction. In DNA, the CDR3 is TGCGCCAGCAGCAACAGGGGAGAAGATACGCAGTATTTT. Translating gives CASSNRGEDTQYF.